Listed below are T cell receptor beta chains from one sample, sequenced in a study of T cell clonotyping in hematopoietic cell transplantation. Profiling relied on immunoSEQ multiplex PCR, and the TCRdb table lists in-frame clones only, not all of them. Of more than 9,000 clones in the sample, 40% to 65% were seen once. The source was peripheral blood mononuclear cells, collected 100 days after allogeneic stem cell transplant. Receptors were obtained from a female patient aged 45-60 years who had an allogeneic stem cell transplant from an unrelated donor, so the T cells may come from the graft donor. Some clones in this sample may be carry-over from other donors' samples. The CDR3 runs from the conserved cysteine through the conserved F or W. The D gene is left open where the match is weak. Size tells how often a clone was seen (once, few, many) or the class of an expanded clone, and some rows leave it out.

abundance,v_gene,d_gene,j_gene,CDR3nt,CDR3aa
.,TRBV30,.,TRBJ1-2,TGTGCCTGGAGGCAGGGACACTATGGCTACACCTTC,CAWRQGHYGYTF
.,TRBV6-1,.,TRBJ2-1,TGTGCCAGCAGCTACCGGACCGCCTCGGGGCAGTTCTTC,CASSYRTASGQFF
few,TRBV2,.,TRBJ2-2,TGTGCCAGCAGTCTCCTAGGGGGGACCGGGGAGCTGTTTTTT,CASSLLGGTGELFF
few,TRBV28,.,TRBJ1-5,TGTGCCAGCAGTTTAGGGAATCAGCCCCAGCATTTT,CASSLGNQPQHF
.,TRBV30,.,TRBJ1-5,TGTGCCTGGAGTCGCGGGGACAATCAGCCCCAGCATTTT,CAWSRGDNQPQHF
few,TRBV30,.,TRBJ1-6,TGTGCCTGGAATCTGGGTCAGAACATCTCACCCCTCCACTTT,CAWNLGQNISPLHF
once,TRBV29-1,TRBD2,TRBJ2-5,TGCAGCGTCCTGGCGGGGGGATCAGAGACCCAGTACTTC,CSVLAGGSETQYF
few,TRBV29-1,TRBD1,TRBJ2-1,TGCAGCGCCGGGACAGGGGAACACAATGAGCAGTTCTTC,CSAGTGEHNEQFF
few,TRBV5-4,.,TRBJ2-7,TGTGCCAGCAGCTTGGAGGACCCGTACGAGCAGTACTTC,CASSLEDPYEQYF
few,TRBV28,TRBD1,TRBJ1-5,TGTGCCAGCAGCCCCTCCGGGACAGGGGGCTATCAGCCCCAGCATTTT,CASSPSGTGGYQPQHF
.,TRBV25-1,.,TRBJ2-7,TGTGCCAGCGGCGTTAGGAATTACGAGCAGTACTTC,CASGVRNYEQYF
.,TRBV19,TRBD1,TRBJ1-4,TGTGCCAGTAGGCGGGAAGGACAGGGGACGTATAATGAAAAACTGTTTTTT,CASRREGQGTYNEKLFF
.,TRBV5-1,TRBD1,TRBJ1-1,TGCGCCAGCGACGATGGGACAGGAGTCACTGAAGCTTTCTTT,CASDDGTGVTEAFF
few,TRBV7-2,TRBD1,TRBJ1-3,TGTGCCAGCAGCTCTCCCCCAAGTACAGGGGAAAGTTTT,CASSSPPSTGESF
.,TRBV7-2,TRBD1,TRBJ1-2,TGTGCCAGCAGCGTAGGCCGGACAGGGGAAGGCTACACCTTC,CASSVGRTGEGYTF
.,TRBV19,TRBD1,TRBJ1-2,TGTGCCAGTAGTATCCGGGACAGGGAATGGTATGGCTACACCTTC,CASSIRDREWYGYTF
.,TRBV30,.,TRBJ1-1,TGTGCCTGGAGTACGGATGGGGGCACTGAAGCTTTCTTT,CAWSTDGGTEAFF
.,TRBV30,TRBD2,TRBJ2-1,TGTGCCTGGGGAAACGGGACTAGCGGAGGGGGGTGGCCCTACAATGAGCAGTTCTTC,CAWGNGTSGGGWPYNEQFF
.,TRBV29-1,TRBD1,TRBJ1-1,TGCAGCGCGGGACAGACCCAGAACACTGAAGCTTTCTTT,CSAGQTQNTEAFF
.,TRBV4-3,.,TRBJ2-6,TGCGCCAGCAGCCAAAAGGACAGTAGCTCTGGGGCCAACGTCCTGACTTTC,CASSQKDSSSGANVLTF
.,TRBV9,TRBD1,TRBJ2-7,TGTGCCAGCAGCGTATCGGACAGGACCTCCTACGAGCAGTACTTC,CASSVSDRTSYEQYF
.,TRBV19,.,TRBJ1-2,TGTGCCAGTAGTATCGGGACGGCGAACTATGGCTACACCTTC,CASSIGTANYGYTF
few,TRBV7-3,TRBD1,TRBJ1-6,TGTGCCAGCAGCTCGACAGGGGGACTGTCACCCCTCCACTTT,CASSSTGGLSPLHF
.,TRBV20-1,.,TRBJ2-5,TGCAGTGCAAGGATCCGAAATGCCCAGTACTTC,CSARIRNAQYF
few,TRBV28,TRBD1,TRBJ2-7,TGTGCCAGCAGTATAGGACAGGGGGCCTACGAGCAGTACTTC,CASSIGQGAYEQYF
few,TRBV4-3,.,TRBJ1-1,TGCGCCAGCAGCCAACTGGGTTTTACAGGGTCTTTCTTT,CASSQLGFTGSFF
.,TRBV7-8,.,TRBJ1-2,TGTGCCAGCAGCCCTGGACAGCTTGTCTATGGCTACACCTTC,CASSPGQLVYGYTF
few,TRBV10-1,TRBD2,TRBJ2-3,TGCGCCAGCAGTGAGTCGCCCCGGGAGGGCCGGGATACGCAGTATTTT,CASSESPREGRDTQYF
few,TRBV6-5,.,TRBJ1-2,TGTGCCAGCACCTCCGGTCGGGGCATAGGTGGCTACACCTTC,CASTSGRGIGGYTF
.,TRBV7-2,.,TRBJ2-7,TGTGCCAGCAGCTTACGGAGGGGCGCCTACGAGCAGTACTTC,CASSLRRGAYEQYF
.,TRBV2,.,TRBJ2-5,TGTGCCAGCAGTGAAGCGCGGGGATTCCAAGAGACCCAGTACTTC,CASSEARGFQETQYF
.,TRBV11-1,.,TRBJ1-4,TGTGCCAGCAGCTCCCCCGGGACGGATGAAAAACTGTTTTTT,CASSSPGTDEKLFF
once,TRBV11-2,TRBD1,TRBJ2-7,TGTGCCAGCAGCCTGGTTGAAGGGGGCGATTACGAGCAGTACTTC,CASSLVEGGDYEQYF
.,TRBV30,.,TRBJ2-2,TGTGCCTGGAGTCGTGTGAAGGGGACGGCCGGGGAGCTGTTTTTT,CAWSRVKGTAGELFF
few,TRBV27,.,TRBJ2-7,TGTGCCAGTTTCTCGGCCTCCTACGAGCAGTACTTC,CASFSASYEQYF
few,TRBV29-1,.,TRBJ1-2,TGCAGCGTTGAAGAGGCGGATAACTATGGCTACACCTTC,CSVEEADNYGYTF
few,TRBV30,TRBD1,TRBJ1-5,TGTGCCTGGAGTGGACAGGGCGGTCAGCCCCAGCATTTT,CAWSGQGGQPQHF
.,TRBV29-1,TRBD2,TRBJ2-5,TGCAGCGTTGGACTAGCCGTGGAGGCCCAGTACTTC,CSVGLAVEAQYF
.,TRBV6-1,TRBD1,TRBJ1-1,TGTGCCAGCAGCGCCAGGGGGCTGAACACTGAAGCTTTCTTT,CASSARGLNTEAFF
.,TRBV25-1,.,TRBJ1-2,TGTGCCAGCAGTGTGGGCTATGGCTACACCTTC,CASSVGYGYTF
.,TRBV9,.,TRBJ2-7,TGTGCCAGCAGCACCCCGGGCCGCAGGGGCGAGCAGTACTTC,CASSTPGRRGEQYF
few,TRBV7-2,TRBD2,TRBJ2-5,TGTGCCAGCAGCCCCATTGGACTAGCGGGGGCCTCGGGGGAGACCCAGTACTTC,CASSPIGLAGASGETQYF
.,TRBV9,.,TRBJ2-1,TGTGCCAGCAGCCAAACCCCGGGGTATGAGCAGTTCTTC,CASSQTPGYEQFF
.,TRBV25-1,.,TRBJ2-3,TGTGCCACGCTAGGACATACGCAGTATTTT,CATLGHTQYF
large,TRBV30,.,TRBJ2-7,TGTGCCTGGAGGCCCGGCGGCGAGCAGTACTTC,CAWRPGGEQYF
.,TRBV7-8,.,TRBJ1-5,TGTGCCAGCAGCTTAGCGCGAGACCAGCCCCAGCATTTT,CASSLARDQPQHF
.,TRBV6-1,.,TRBJ1-6,TGTGCCAGCAGTGACAGGGATAATTCACCCCTCCACTTT,CASSDRDNSPLHF
few,TRBV30,.,TRBJ2-6,TGTGCCTGGAATCCGGGAGTGCCCGGGGCCAACGTCCTGACTTTC,CAWNPGVPGANVLTF